This T cell receptor (beta chain) comes out of a study of cytomegalovirus exposure and HLA in healthy donors. Study details: As an earlier analysis found, some 180 million T cells yielded about 120 million unique TCR beta sequences.

Study findings and constraints: Productive status was seen about 87% or about 30% of the time for most TCR beta V segments in an earlier analysis. Roughly uniform depth of sequencing across donors was assumed in presence/absence analyses.

With 60 Vbeta and 13 Jbeta primers, the PCR was carried out. The authors' processing: In a later analysis, of some 80 million unique beta chains, about 10 million appeared in at least two donors. Sequenced by immunoSEQ multiplex PCR; TCRdb stores in-frame clones only, minus some. V and J calls and clone size are as listed in that table; D and trimming were resolved from the DNA. The sample consists of about 90,000 clones, more than 65% of them appearing once. The CDR3 sequence is 17 residues long. Germline values: CDR1 SGHVS, CDR2 FNYEAQ. V was pared by 5 bases and J by 0 bases, with 17 bases between. With respect to this clone: Its antigen is currently unknown.

The chain is built from TRBV7-6 and TRBJ2-1; no clear D. Sequencing used PBMCs. This clonotype was sampled from a man aged 30 to 39 in good health and CMV-seronegative. The CDR3 coding sequence is TGTGCCAGCAGCCTAGAGGTCCGGGTGAGCTCCTACAATGAGCAGTTCTTC. Protein product: CASSLEVRVSSYNEQFF.